This T cell receptor beta chain was identified during a study of T cells in Graves' hyperthyroidism and ophthalmopathy. The study's findings and limits: It was a median about seven months before onset that the model predicted ophthalmopathy.

Points on this clonotype: What it binds is not known.

There were TCR beta CDR3 regions amplified from RNA transcripts. In the first-round RT-PCR of the TCR CDR3, the HTBI primer set was used. TCRdb analysed the multiplex PCR reads with MiXCR anew, one entry per CDR3 protein. The table includes 200,000 or so distinct CDR3 sequences, about a sixth detected once. This CDR3 is 16 amino acids long. CDR1 is SGDLS, CDR2 YYNGEE, per germline. Deletions cut 3 bases from V and 2 bases from J, with 18 bases between. Specimen: blood. V and J are TRBV9 and TRBJ2-7; possibly TRBD2 for D (5 bases). This clonotype originated in a woman aged 50 to 65 with Graves' hyperthyroidism. CDR3 bases: TGTGCCAGCAGCGCCCAGGAGGCTTCCAGCCCCTACGAGCAGTACTTC. Amino acid sequence: CASSAQEASSPYEQYF.